The sequence of this TCR beta chain was determined in a study of blood T cell repertoires in COVID-19. TCRdb's copy holds only in-frame clones and misses some; the assay was immunoSEQ multiplex PCR. The table records 200,000 to 300,000 clones, over 75% of them present only once. V dropped 4 bases and J dropped 6; count of bases not matched to a gene: 3. The CDR3 totals 13 residues. Germline assignment: CDR1 LGHDT and CDR2 YNNKEL (reference sequence). The chain carries TRBV3-1 (or the pseudogene TRBV3-2) and TRBJ2-4; 7 nucleotides line up with TRBD1. Sequencing was done on a sample of peripheral blood. The source is a woman older than 75 with acute or convalescent COVID-19. The CDR3 protein is CASSLDRVNIQYF. CDR3 sequence (DNA): TGTGCCAGCAGCCTAGACAGGGTAAACATTCAGTACTTC.